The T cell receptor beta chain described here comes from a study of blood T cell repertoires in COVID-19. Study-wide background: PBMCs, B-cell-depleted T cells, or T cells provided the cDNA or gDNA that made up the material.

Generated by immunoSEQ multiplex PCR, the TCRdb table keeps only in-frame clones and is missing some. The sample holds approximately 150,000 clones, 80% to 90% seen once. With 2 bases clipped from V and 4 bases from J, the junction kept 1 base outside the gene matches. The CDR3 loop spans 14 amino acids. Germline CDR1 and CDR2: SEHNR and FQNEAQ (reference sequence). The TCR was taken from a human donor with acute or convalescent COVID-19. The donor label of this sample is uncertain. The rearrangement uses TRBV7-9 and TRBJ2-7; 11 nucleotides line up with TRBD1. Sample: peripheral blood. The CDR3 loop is CASSLRDRGYEQYF. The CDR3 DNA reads TGTGCCAGCAGCTTAAGGGACAGGGGGTACGAGCAGTACTTC.